The 27 T cell receptor beta chains below were found in one sample sequenced in a study of patients and donors after allogeneic stem cell transplantation. Using its own MiXCR run on the RT-PCR reads, TCRdb lists one record per CDR3 protein. The table includes 150,000 to 200,000 distinct CDR3 sequences, roughly 30% detected once. Sample: blood, either unsorted or a sorted T cell fraction (not recorded which). These receptors all come from a human donor who was either an allogeneic HSCT recipient or a stem cell or donor lymphocyte infusion donor (not recorded which). It is not recorded whose cells these are; they may come from a transplant donor.

J is TRBJ1-5 and V is TRBV30; tentative D call: TRBD1 (5 bases). Per the germline V gene, CDR1 is GTSNPN and CDR2 is SVGIG (reference sequence). CDR3 length: 14 amino acids. Trimming removed 3 bases at V and 2 bases at J, with 11 bases between. The CDR3 region has the DNA TGTGCCTGGAGCCTCGAAGGGGGCAATCAGCCCCAGCATTTT. It translates to CAWSLEGGNQPQHF. Together with reference TRBV30 and TRBJ1-5, the CDR3 gives the full variable domain: SQTIHQWPATLVQPVGSPLSLECTVEGTSNPNLYWYRQAAGRGLQLLFYSVGIGQISSEVPQNLSASRPQDRQFILSSKKLLLSDSGFYLCAWSLEGGNQPQHFGDGTRLSIL.

The gene calls are TRBV7-2 and TRBJ2-5; a possible D gene is TRBD2 (5 bases). With 4 bases removed from V and 7 bases from J, the gap between germline ends came to 16 bases. The CDR3 consists of 14 residues. Germline V gene sequence: CDR1 SGHTA, CDR2 FQGNSA. The CDR3 loop is CASSYGRGEGTQYF. The CDR3 bases are TGTGCCAGCAGCTACGGACGGGGAGAGGGGACCCAGTACTTC. The entire variable domain, with the rest obtained from reference TRBV7-2 and TRBJ2-5, is as follows: GAGVSQSPSNKVTEKGKDVELRCDPISGHTALYWYRQSLGQGLEFLIYFQGNSAPDKSGLPSDRFSAERTGGSVSTLTIQRTQQEDSAVYLCASSYGRGEGTQYFGPGTRLLVL.

This clonotype was seen only a few times. This chain links TRBV27 with TRBJ1-5, with D possibly TRBD1 on 5 matching bases. In germline, CDR1 is MNHEY, CDR2 SMNVEV (reference sequence). The CDR3 has 15 amino acids. Between the trimmed V and J ends, which lost 2 bases and 7 bases, there was a span of 15 bases. Here the CDR3 DNA reads TGTGCCAGCAGTTTAAAAAGGCCAGGGAAACAGCCCCAGCATTTT. Translated, it gives CASSLKRPGKQPQHF.

This clonotype was counted between two and nine times. The chain links TRBV6-5 to TRBJ1-3, with 7 nucleotides matching TRBD1. This CDR3 comprises 14 residues. J gave up 5 bases and V 6 bases, and 7 bases lay outside the gene matches. Germline-derived CDR1 and CDR2 are MNHEY and SVGAGI. The CDR3 bases are TGTGCCAGCAGACAGGGGTTTGGGAGAAACACCATATATTTT. Translation gives CASRQGFGRNTIYF.

The chain recombines TRBV4-2 with TRBJ2-2; 9 nucleotides line up with TRBD2. The germline CDR1 and CDR2 sequences are LGHNA and YNFKEQ. The CDR3 sequence is 17 residues long. V lost 0 bases, J lost 7 bases, and 9 bases stayed unmatched. The CDR3 loop reads CASSQERAGGPNGELFF. Here the CDR3 DNA reads TGTGCCAGCAGCCAAGAACGGGCGGGAGGGCCTAACGGGGAGCTGTTTTTT.

This clonotype was detected a few times. The chain combines TRBV30 with TRBJ1-2; unclear D gene. CDR3 length: 12 amino acids. V gave up 0 bases and J gave up 5 bases, with 7 bases separating them. Germline V gene sequence: CDR1 GTSNPN, CDR2 SVGIG (reference sequence). CDR3 loop: CAWSVGGYGYTF. CDR3 sequence (DNA): TGTGCCTGGAGTGTGGGTGGTTATGGCTACACCTTC.

This clonotype appeared many times. CDR3 sequence: CASSLGEIYTEAFF. DNA for the CDR3: TGTGCCAGCAGTTTAGGGGAGATTTACACTGAAGCTTTCTTT. The chain combines TRBV12-3 or TRBV12-4 with TRBJ1-1; the D is unclear. Trimming pared 1 base from V and 3 bases from J, leaving 9 bases between. This CDR3 comprises 14 residues.

This clonotype was counted many times. This sequence joins TRBV28 and TRBJ2-7; D not resolved. The V and J ends lost 6 bases and 2 bases respectively, with 5 bases between them. Germline CDR1 reads MDHEN; CDR2 reads SYDVKM. The CDR3 extends over 11 amino acids. CDR3 sequence reads: CASSSTYEQYF. CDR3 coding DNA: TGTGCCAGCAGCTCAACCTACGAGCAGTACTTC.

This clonotype was seen a single time. V usage is TRBV10-3 and J usage is TRBJ2-7, with 10 bases that match TRBD2. Germline V gene lookup returns CDR1 ENHRY and CDR2 SYGVKD. The CDR3 length is 17 residues. Losses at the gene ends were 5 bases for V and 1 base for J; bases not matched to a gene: 11. The CDR3 spells CAISPRRSSGGSYEQYF. The CDR3 DNA sequence: TGTGCCATCAGTCCCCGCCGAAGTAGCGGGGGGTCCTACGAGCAGTACTTC.

In its sample, this clonotype was seen a few times. CDR3 bases: TGTGCCAGCAGTTTATGGCGGGGTAATTCACCCCTCCACTTT. Its translation is CASSLWRGNSPLHF. The V call is TRBV28, the J call TRBJ1-6; D is uncertain. Germline loops: CDR1 MDHEN, CDR2 SYDVKM. V shed 0 bases and J shed 6 bases, with 6 bases lying between them. The CDR3 runs to 14 residues.

This clonotype was seen a handful of times. The rearrangement uses TRBV7-2 and TRBJ1-3; TRBD1 agrees at 8 bases. After removal of 1 base from V and 8 bases from J, the junction contained 4 bases not matched to a gene. CDR1 and CDR2 from the germline V gene are SGHTA and FQGNSA. The CDR3 spans 14 residues. CDR3 sequence: CASSLGQGRHTIYF. The CDR3 DNA is TGTGCCAGCAGCTTAGGACAGGGGAGGCACACCATATATTTT.

This chain joins TRBV5-1 and TRBJ2-2; D uncertain. The V gene's germline CDR1 is SGHRS and CDR2 YFSETQ. The CDR3 sequence is 13 residues long. Trimming took off 6 bases at V and 2 bases at J, with 8 bases between the two ends. The CDR3 here is CASTTVNTGELFF. The CDR3 nucleotides are TGCGCCAGCACGACGGTAAACACCGGGGAGCTGTTTTTT.

The chain employs TRBV4-3 and TRBJ2-1; D ambiguous. CDR3 length: 14 residues. Germline V gene data show CDR1 as LGHNA and CDR2 as YSLEER. V was shortened by 0 bases and J by 9 bases, with 12 bases between the two germline ends. In DNA form, the CDR3 reads TGCGCCAGCAGCCAAGAAGGACGTAGGAGTGAGCAGTTCTTC. Its translation is CASSQEGRRSEQFF.

This rearrangement joins TRBV7-2 to TRBJ2-1; 10 nucleotides align to TRBD2. This CDR3 has 15 residues. After removal of 4 bases from V and 3 bases from J, the junction contained 3 bases not matched to a gene. The V gene's germline CDR1 is SGHTA and CDR2 FQGNSA. Here the CDR3 reads CASSSGTSDYNEQFF. The DNA for the CDR3 is TGTGCCAGCAGCTCCGGGACTAGCGACTACAATGAGCAGTTCTTC.

This clonotype has at least ten counts. The V call is TRBV29-1, the J call TRBJ1-2; D is undetermined. The V end was cut by 4 bases, the J end by 0 bases, with 9 bases between. The CDR3 is 13 residues long. CDR1 is SQVTM and CDR2 is ANQGSEA in the germline V gene. The CDR3 spells CSVGRGANYGYTF. The CDR3 DNA reads as TGCAGCGTTGGGCGGGGAGCTAACTATGGCTACACCTTC.

The chain carries TRBV6-2 or TRBV6-3 and TRBJ1-2; D gene ambiguous. Trimming stripped 5 bases from V and 0 bases from J, with 7 bases between. Germline V gives CDR1 MNHEY, CDR2 SVGEGT. The CDR3 has 13 amino acids. CDR3 protein: CASSLLANYGYTF. CDR3 sequence (DNA): TGTGCCAGCAGTCTCCTGGCTAACTATGGCTACACCTTC.

This clonotype has only a few counts. The chain recombines TRBV13 with TRBJ2-1; a possible D gene is TRBD1 (6 bases). CDR1 PRHDT and CDR2 FYEKMQ come from the germline V gene (reference sequence). This CDR3 is built from 16 residues. Trimming took off 5 bases at V and 0 bases at J, with 14 bases between the two ends. The CDR3 loop reads CASSHRLGASYNEQFF. DNA for the CDR3: TGTGCCAGCAGCCATCGTCTGGGGGCCTCCTACAATGAGCAGTTCTTC. Filled out from reference TRBV13 and TRBJ2-1, the complete variable domain reads AAGVIQSPRHLIKEKRETATLKCYPIPRHDTVYWYQQGPGQDPQFLISFYEKMQSDKGSIPDRFSAQQFSDYHSELNMSSLELGDSALYFCASSHRLGASYNEQFFGPGTRLTVL.

This clonotype has ten or more counts. J is TRBJ1-1 and V is TRBV9; no clear D. The germline V and J ends were trimmed by 4 bases and 1 base, with 14 bases remaining between them. The V gene's germline CDR1 is SGDLS and CDR2 YYNGEE. The CDR3 covers 15 residues. The CDR3 here is CASSSRARPNTEAFF. The CDR3 bases are TGTGCCAGCAGCTCCCGGGCTCGGCCGAACACTGAAGCTTTCTTT.

This clonotype has only a few counts. V and J are TRBV7-3 and TRBJ2-3; 10 bases agree with TRBD2. The germline V gene has CDR1 SGHTA and CDR2 FQGTGA. The CDR3 extends over 14 amino acids. The trim removed 2 bases at V and 5 bases at J, leaving 1 base unmatched. The CDR3 loop reads CASSLLAGVDTQYF. DNA for the CDR3: TGTGCCAGCAGCTTACTAGCGGGAGTAGATACGCAGTATTTT.

This chain uses TRBV20-1 with TRBJ1-2; the D is unclear. The CDR3 extends over 12 amino acids. The V end was cut by 0 bases, the J end by 7 bases, with 9 bases between. Looked up from germline, CDR1 is DFQATT and CDR2 is SNEGSKA (reference sequence). Written as DNA, the CDR3 is TGCAGTGCTAGAGACCTTACTAGTGGCTACACCTTC. This sequence encodes CSARDLTSGYTF.

This clonotype has a handful of counts. The chain combines TRBV7-2 with TRBJ1-5; 9 bases line up with TRBD1. This CDR3 has 16 amino acids. The germline V gene encodes CDR1 SGHTA and CDR2 FQGNSA. J lost 7 bases, V lost 0 bases, and 7 bases had no gene match. The CDR3: CASSLARGQGVQPQHF. The CDR3 nucleotides are TGTGCCAGCAGCTTAGCGCGGGGACAGGGCGTGCAGCCCCAGCATTTT.

The chain combines TRBV7-3 with TRBJ2-3, with D hard to call. Germline values: CDR1 SGHTA, CDR2 FQGTGA. The CDR3 spans 17 residues. V gave up 5 bases and J gave up 0 bases, with 18 bases separating them. Here the CDR3 DNA reads TGTGCCAGCAGCCCCAATCGCGCTCTTTCTAGCACAGATACGCAGTATTTT. Translated, it gives CASSPNRALSSTDTQYF. The full variable domain, its missing parts supplied by reference TRBV7-3 and TRBJ2-3, is GAGVSQTPSNKVTEKGKYVELRCDPISGHTALYWYRQSLGQGPEFLIYFQGTGAADDSGLPNDRFFAVRPEGSVSTLKIQRTERGDSAVYLCASSPNRALSSTDTQYFGPGTRLTVL.

The chain has TRBV6-5 and TRBJ1-3; TRBD1 matches at 9 bases. The CDR3 extends over 17 amino acids. Germline-derived CDR1 and CDR2 are MNHEY and SVGAGI. The trim removed 0 bases at V and 0 bases at J, leaving 3 bases unmatched. In DNA, the CDR3 is TGTGCCAGCAGTTACTCCGGGACAGGGACCTCTGGAAACACCATATATTTT. The encoded protein is CASSYSGTGTSGNTIYF.

The chain is built from TRBV11-2 and TRBJ1-5; 11 positions match TRBD1. The CDR3 spans 16 residues. CDR1 and CDR2 (germline): SGHAT, FQNNGV. The trim removed 5 bases at V and 3 bases at J, leaving 6 bases unmatched. The CDR3 here is CASSIGTGGTNQPQHF. The CDR3, as DNA: TGTGCCAGCAGCATTGGGACAGGGGGGACCAATCAGCCCCAGCATTTT. The whole variable domain, remainder taken from reference TRBV11-2 and TRBJ1-5, is EAGVAQSPRYKIIEKRQSVAFWCNPISGHATLYWYQQILGQGPKLLIQFQNNGVVDDSQLPKDRFSAERLKGVDSTLKIQPAKLEDSAVYLCASSIGTGGTNQPQHFGDGTRLSIL.

The CDR3 sequence: CASSQDGARGSYGYTF. In nucleotides, the CDR3 is TGCGCCAGCAGCCAAGATGGCGCGCGGGGGAGCTATGGCTACACCTTC. V gene TRBV4-3 combines with J gene TRBJ1-2, with a weak D call TRBD1 (5 bases). This CDR3 contains 16 residues. Germline loops: CDR1 LGHNA, CDR2 YSLEER. V lost 0 bases, J lost 4 bases, and 15 bases lay in between.

Many counts were recorded for this clonotype. The V gene is TRBV20-1, the J gene TRBJ1-1; tentatively, D is TRBD1 (5 bases). The CDR3 sequence is 14 residues long. Germline CDR1 DFQATT, CDR2 SNEGSKA (reference sequence). V was trimmed by 8 bases and J by 0 bases, leaving 16 bases between them. CDR3 in amino acids: CSLGPRLMNTEAFF. The CDR3 bases are TGCAGTTTGGGGCCTAGGCTCATGAACACTGAAGCTTTCTTT.

The chain is built from TRBV20-1 and TRBJ2-7, with 10 bases that match TRBD2. CDR1 is DFQATT, CDR2 SNEGSKA, per germline (reference sequence). The CDR3 runs 14 residues. V lost 5 bases to trimming and J lost 1 base; unmatched junction nucleotides: 5. The CDR3 bases are TGCAGTGCTTCAACTAGCGGGAAATCCTACGAGCAGTACTTC. Residues: CSASTSGKSYEQYF.